This T cell receptor (beta chain) was recorded in a study of cytomegalovirus exposure and HLA in healthy donors. Donors showed nominal health when sampled, although they likely had unrecorded immune exposures. As for this clone: The antigen is unknown.

Study results and limitations: TCR beta V- and J-gene trimming was later associated with a missense DCLRE1C variant. For presence/absence analyses, sequencing depth was assumed to be roughly uniform across donors.

PCR was performed using 60 Vbeta and 13 Jbeta primers. Some clones are missing from TCRdb's copy, which holds only in-frame ones; the method was immunoSEQ multiplex PCR. The table records 65,000 to 80,000 clones, about 78% of them present only once. The receptor was isolated from a woman aged 35 to 49 in good health and CMV-seropositive. The sequenced material came from PBMCs.

The CDR3 nucleotides read TGTGCCTTCTTTCAGGGGGCGGATTACGAGCAGTACTTC. Protein: CAFFQGADYEQYF. This rearrangement joins TRBV30 to TRBJ2-7; 8 bases match TRBD1. V shed 7 bases, J shed 4 bases, and the junction held 9 bases outside the gene matches. CDR1 GTSNPN and CDR2 SVGIG come from the germline V gene (reference sequence). The CDR3 consists of 13 residues.